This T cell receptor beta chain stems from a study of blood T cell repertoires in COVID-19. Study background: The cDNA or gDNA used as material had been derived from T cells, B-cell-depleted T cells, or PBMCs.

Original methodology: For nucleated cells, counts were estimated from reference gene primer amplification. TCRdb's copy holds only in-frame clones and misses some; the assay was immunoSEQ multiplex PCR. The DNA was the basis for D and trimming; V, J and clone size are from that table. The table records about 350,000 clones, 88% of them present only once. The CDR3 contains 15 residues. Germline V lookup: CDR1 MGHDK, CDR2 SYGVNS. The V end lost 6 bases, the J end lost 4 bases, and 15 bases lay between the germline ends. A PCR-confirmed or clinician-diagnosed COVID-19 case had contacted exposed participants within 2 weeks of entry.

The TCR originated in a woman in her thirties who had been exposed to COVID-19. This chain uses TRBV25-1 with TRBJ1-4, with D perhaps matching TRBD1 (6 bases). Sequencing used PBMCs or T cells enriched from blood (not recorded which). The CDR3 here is CASSPGTPHNEKLFF. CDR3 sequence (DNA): TGTGCCAGCAGCCCAGGGACACCGCATAATGAAAAACTGTTTTTT.